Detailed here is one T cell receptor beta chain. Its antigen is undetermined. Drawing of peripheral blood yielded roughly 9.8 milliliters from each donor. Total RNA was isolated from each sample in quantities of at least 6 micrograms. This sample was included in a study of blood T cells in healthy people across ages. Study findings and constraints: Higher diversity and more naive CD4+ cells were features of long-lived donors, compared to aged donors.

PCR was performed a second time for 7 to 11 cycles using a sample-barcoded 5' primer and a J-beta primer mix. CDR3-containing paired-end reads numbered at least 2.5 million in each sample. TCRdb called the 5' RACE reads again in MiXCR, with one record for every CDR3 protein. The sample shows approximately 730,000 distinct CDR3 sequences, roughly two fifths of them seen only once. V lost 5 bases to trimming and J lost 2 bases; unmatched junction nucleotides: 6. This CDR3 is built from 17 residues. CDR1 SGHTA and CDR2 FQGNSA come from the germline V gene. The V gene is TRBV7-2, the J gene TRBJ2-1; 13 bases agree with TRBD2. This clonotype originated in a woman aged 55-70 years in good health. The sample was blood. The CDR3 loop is CASSPRTSGGPYNEQFF. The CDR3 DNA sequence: TGTGCCAGCAGCCCCCGGACTAGCGGGGGTCCCTACAATGAGCAGTTCTTC.